The entry below gives a single TCR beta chain sequence along with its context. As yet, its antigen is unknown. This entry comes from a study of T-cell memory formation after mild COVID-19. As for the study in general: TCR clusters were largely donor specific. Study results and limitations: For contracting clones, CD4+ ones sat mainly in CM and EM, CD8+ in EMRA.

Each CDR3 protein gets one entry after TCRdb re-called the 5' RACE reads with MiXCR. The sample carries about 440,000 distinct CDR3 sequences, 20% recorded once. This clonotype was sampled from an adult woman who had mild COVID-19 (a few samples of this study predate the infection). Cell type and time point are not known. Sequencing was carried out using PBMCs or a T cell subset sorted from them (not recorded which).

For the CDR3, the DNA is TGTGCCTGGAGGAAGGGGAGCACAGGGAAAGAGACCCAGTACTTC. Protein sequence: CAWRKGSTGKETQYF. The V call is TRBV30, the J call TRBJ2-5; D might be TRBD1 (6 bases). This CDR3 has 15 residues. With 3 bases removed from V and 3 bases from J, the gap between germline ends came to 17 bases. Looked up from germline, CDR1 is GTSNPN and CDR2 is SVGIG (reference sequence). Full variable domain (remainder filled in from reference TRBV30 and TRBJ2-5): SQTIHQWPATLVQPVGSPLSLECTVEGTSNPNLYWYRQAAGRGLQLLFYSVGIGQISSEVPQNLSASRPQDRQFILSSKKLLLSDSGFYLCAWRKGSTGKETQYFGPGTRLLVL.